The subject of this entry is one T cell receptor beta chain. Its antigen remains unidentified. The PCR ran on 60 Vbeta and 13 Jbeta primers. Using immunoSEQ multiplex PCR, the repertoire was profiled, and TCRdb retains in-frame clones only, with some absent. The table includes 140,000 to 150,000 clones, roughly 70% detected once. This specimen belongs to a study of cytomegalovirus exposure and HLA in healthy donors. This CDR3 has 16 residues. From germline, CDR1 is KGHSH and CDR2 LQKENI. V gave up 3 bases and J gave up 0 bases, with 14 bases separating them. General study results and limits: Rarity held for most TCR sequences, but there were some public TCRs that occurred in many donors.

Sequenced input: PBMCs. This clonotype was sampled from a woman aged 60-70 years in good health and CMV-seropositive. The chain recombines TRBV18 with TRBJ1-1; D remains ambiguous. The CDR3 DNA follows: TGTGCCAGCTCACCCCCCAGTAGGAGCATGAACACTGAAGCTTTCTTT. Translated, it gives CASSPPSRSMNTEAFF.